This TCR beta chain comes out of a study of shared clonotypes between healthy human individuals. Study context: Plates per donor: three CD4 naive, three CD4 memory, two CD8 naive, one CD8 memory. Findings of the study overall: Researchers sampled blood only, noting tissue repertoires likely differ.

Some clones are missing from TCRdb's copy, which holds only in-frame ones; the method was immunoSEQ multiplex PCR. The sample has 850,000 to 1,200,000 clones; about 80% are singletons. This clone was observed at least ten times. What it binds is not known. CDR1 is SGHAT and CDR2 is FQDESV in the germline V gene (reference sequence). With V trimmed by 1 base and J by 6 bases, 4 bases remained unmatched. The length of the CDR3 is 14 residues. Sequencing was performed on memory CD4+ T cells sorted from blood. The subset was: CD45RA-negative fraction. The chain links TRBV11-1 to TRBJ1-2, with 8 positions matching TRBD1. The source of this sequence is a man between 18 and 29 years old in good health. CDR3 nucleotides: TGTGCCAGCAGCTTAGGGACAGGGAGCGATGGCTACACCTTC. It is translated as CASSLGTGSDGYTF.